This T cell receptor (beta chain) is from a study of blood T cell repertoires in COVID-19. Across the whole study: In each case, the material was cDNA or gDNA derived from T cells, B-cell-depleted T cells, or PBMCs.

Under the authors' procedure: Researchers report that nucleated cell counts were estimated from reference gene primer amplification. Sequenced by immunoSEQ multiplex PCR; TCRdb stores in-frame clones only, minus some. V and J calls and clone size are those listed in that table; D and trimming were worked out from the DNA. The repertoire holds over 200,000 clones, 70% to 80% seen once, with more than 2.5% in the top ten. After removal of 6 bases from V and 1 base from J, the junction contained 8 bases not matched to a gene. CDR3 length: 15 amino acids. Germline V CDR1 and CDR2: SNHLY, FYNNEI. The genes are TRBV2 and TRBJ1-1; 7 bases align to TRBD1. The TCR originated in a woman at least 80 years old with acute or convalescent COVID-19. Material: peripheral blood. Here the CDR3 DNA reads TGTGCCAGCAGGAGCCAGGGACAGTGGAACACTGAAGCTTTCTTT. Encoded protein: CASRSQGQWNTEAFF.